Described below is a single TCR beta chain sequence and its context. These data are taken from a study of control samples from healthy donors and cancer patients. CDR3 length: 14 residues. The germline V and J ends were trimmed by 2 bases and 3 bases, with 8 bases remaining between them. Germline V gene data show CDR1 as MNHNS and CDR2 as SASEGT. TCRdb's table, derived via immunoSEQ multiplex PCR, lists solely in-frame clones and lacks some. The sample shows 100,000 to 150,000 clones, roughly 89% of them seen only once. The TCR originated in a man aged 45-60 years with head and neck cancer. Sequenced: PBMCs. The chain couples TRBV6-1 to TRBJ1-3; D ambiguous. The CDR3 here is CASSEPGNGNTIYF. CDR3 sequence (DNA): TGTGCCAGCAGTGAACCCGGGAATGGAAACACCATATATTTT.